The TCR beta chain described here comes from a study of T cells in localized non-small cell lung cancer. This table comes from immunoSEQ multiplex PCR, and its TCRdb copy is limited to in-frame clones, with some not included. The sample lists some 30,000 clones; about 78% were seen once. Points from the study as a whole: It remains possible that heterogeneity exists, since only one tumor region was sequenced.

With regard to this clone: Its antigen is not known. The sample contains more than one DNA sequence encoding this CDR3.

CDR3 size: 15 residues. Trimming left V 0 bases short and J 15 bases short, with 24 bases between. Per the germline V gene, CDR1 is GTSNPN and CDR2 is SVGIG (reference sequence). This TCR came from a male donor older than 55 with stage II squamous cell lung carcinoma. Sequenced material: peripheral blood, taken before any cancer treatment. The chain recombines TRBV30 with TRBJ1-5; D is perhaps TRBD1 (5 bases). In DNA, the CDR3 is TGTGCCTGGAGTGTAAAGGGTGGGGCCGGGGGTGCAAGGCATTTT. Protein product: CAWSVKGGAGGARHF.